The 31 T cell receptor beta chains presented below share a single source sample, sequenced in a study of shared clonotypes between healthy human individuals. Repertoires were generated with immunoSEQ multiplex PCR, while TCRdb's copy carries only in-frame clones and drops some. The top ten clones hold about an eighth of a sample with about 490,000 clones, around 78% of them seen once. The specimen sequenced was PBMCs. The source of these receptors is a woman aged 40 to 49 in good health. Some clones in this sample may be carry-over from other donors' samples.

This chain links TRBV18 with TRBJ2-7, with D hard to call. This CDR3 spans 13 amino acids. The germline gives CDR1 KGHSH, CDR2 LQKENI. V was trimmed by 2 bases and J by 7 bases, leaving 12 bases between them. This CDR3 is CASSPGVEVEQYF. The CDR3, as DNA: TGTGCCAGCTCACCAGGGGTTGAGGTGGAGCAGTACTTC.

In the case of this clone: A much larger clone lies one base from this, so it may be a read error. This sample includes further DNA sequences coding for the same CDR3. The chain recombines TRBV28 with TRBJ2-7; D is perhaps TRBD2 (6 bases). Germline loops: CDR1 MDHEN, CDR2 SYDVKM. The CDR3 has 16 amino acids. The V and J ends lost 2 bases and 5 bases respectively, with 19 bases between them. CDR3 coding DNA: TGTGCCAGCAGTTTACTCCGGGAGTCCCTTGTTAACGAGCAGTACTTC. This encodes CASSLLRESLVNEQYF.

The chain couples TRBV7-2 to TRBJ2-1; D unresolved. Germline V gives CDR1 SGHTA, CDR2 FQGNSA. This CDR3 has 13 residues. V was shortened by 3 bases and J by 6 bases, with 9 bases between the two germline ends. The CDR3 loop reads CASSFYSANEQFF. CDR3 DNA: TGTGCCAGCAGCTTTTATAGTGCCAATGAGCAGTTCTTC.

The genes are TRBV6-5 and TRBJ1-1; no firm D call. The V end was cut by 6 bases, the J end by 2 bases, with 7 bases between. Germline assignment: CDR1 MNHEY and CDR2 SVGAGI. The CDR3 is 12 amino acids. CDR3 loop: CASRAVNTEAFF. The CDR3 coding sequence is TGTGCCAGCAGGGCCGTTAACACTGAAGCTTTCTTT.

V is TRBV6-1 and J is TRBJ2-7; D uncertain. Germline V gene sequence: CDR1 MNHNS, CDR2 SASEGT. The CDR3 has 11 amino acids. V was shortened by 6 bases and J by 3 bases, with 6 bases between the two germline ends. The CDR3 DNA is TGTGCCAGCAGACACCTCTACGAGCAGTACTTC. Translating it yields CASRHLYEQYF.

CDR3 sequence (DNA): TGTGCCAGCAGCCCCCGGACAGCCGTGAATGAAAAACTGTTTTTT. Translated, it gives CASSPRTAVNEKLFF. The chain links TRBV9 to TRBJ1-4, with D possibly matching TRBD1 (6 bases). Trimming removed 4 bases from V and 5 bases from J, with 15 bases in between. The CDR3 sequence is 15 residues long. CDR1 is SGDLS and CDR2 is YYNGEE in the germline V gene.

This rearrangement joins TRBV30 to TRBJ2-7; TRBD2 aligns across 8 bases. Per germline, CDR1 GTSNPN and CDR2 SVGIG (reference sequence). CDR3 length: 14 amino acids. The V and J ends lost 0 bases and 4 bases, in that order; junction bases with no gene match: 5. In DNA, the CDR3 is TGTGCCTGGAGTGTTGGGACTAGACCTTACGAGCAGTACTTC. This translates into CAWSVGTRPYEQYF.

The chain employs TRBV28 and TRBJ1-5; D perhaps matches TRBD1 (6 bases). Germline CDR1 MDHEN, CDR2 SYDVKM. CDR3 length: 15 residues. Deletions cut 4 bases from V and 6 bases from J, with 16 bases between. Written as DNA, the CDR3 is TGTGCCAGCAGTTCTCAAGACTGGGGGGCTCAGCCCCAGCATTTT. Its translation is CASSSQDWGAQPQHF.

The CDR3 region has the DNA TGCGCCAGCAGCTCCGGGACTAGCGGGGAGCAGTACTTC. It codes for CASSSGTSGEQYF. The J gene is TRBJ2-7, the V gene TRBV5-1; 12 bases map to TRBD2. With V trimmed by 3 bases and J by 7 bases, 2 bases remained unmatched. CDR3 length: 13 residues. Looked up from germline, CDR1 is SGHRS and CDR2 is YFSETQ.

J is TRBJ2-7 and V is TRBV19; 7 bases match TRBD2. The ends lost 4 bases at V and 5 bases at J; junction bases unmatched: 14. Germline CDR1 LNHDA, CDR2 SQIVND (reference sequence). The CDR3 has 16 amino acids. As DNA, the CDR3 is TGTGCCAGTAGTACCTCCCGGGGAGGGCCCCTCCACGAGCAGTACTTC. Translated: CASSTSRGGPLHEQYF.

This rearrangement joins TRBV4-1 to TRBJ2-1, with 9 nucleotides matching TRBD2. Losses at the gene ends were 4 bases for V and 3 bases for J; bases not matched to a gene: 10. This CDR3 has 17 residues. CDR1 is MGHRA and CDR2 is YSYEKL in the germline V gene. The CDR3, as DNA: TGCGCCAGCAGCCTCAGCGAAAAGCGGGAGGTCTACAATGAGCAGTTCTTC. Protein product: CASSLSEKREVYNEQFF.

This clone came up a few times. The rearrangement links TRBV13 to TRBJ2-4; 13 positions agree with TRBD2. Trimming cost V 4 bases and J 6 bases; bases outside gene matches: 9. Germline lookup yields CDR1 PRHDT and CDR2 FYEKMQ (reference sequence). The CDR3 covers 17 residues. For the CDR3, the DNA is TGTGCCAGCAGCTCCACCCCACTAGCGGGGGGGGGAAACATTCAGTACTTC. It specifies CASSSTPLAGGGNIQYF.

This clone occurred a few times. This same CDR3 is encoded by further DNA sequences in the sample. The genes are TRBV5-1 and TRBJ1-1, with a weak D call TRBD1 (5 bases). V lost 3 bases to trimming and J lost 1 base, with 10 bases between them. CDR1 and CDR2 (germline): SGHRS, YFSETQ. CDR3 length: 14 residues. The CDR3 protein is CASSSQGQNTEAFF. The CDR3 DNA sequence: TGCGCCAGCAGCTCCCAGGGCCAGAACACTGAAGCTTTCTTT.

With respect to this clone: This may come from a read error, since a much larger clone is one base off. Other DNA sequences within the sample encode an identical CDR3. V is TRBV29-1 and J is TRBJ2-3; TRBD1 matches 8 bases. Germline V gene sequence: CDR1 SQVTM, CDR2 ANQGSEA. The J segment lost 1 base and the V segment lost 3 bases, leaving 9 bases of the junction unmatched. The CDR3 loop spans 16 amino acids. The CDR3 protein is CSVEALGTGGTDTQYF. The CDR3 coding sequence is TGCAGCGTTGAGGCACTGGGGACAGGCGGCACAGATACGCAGTATTTT.

For the CDR3, the DNA is TGTGCCAGCAGCCAAGAAATGGGAGGGGGCAACGAAAAACTGTTTTTT. It translates to CASSQEMGGGNEKLFF. This rearrangement joins TRBV4-2 to TRBJ1-4; 7 nucleotides line up with TRBD1. There are 16 residues in the CDR3. Germline V CDR1 and CDR2: LGHNA, YNFKEQ. Trimming at V came to 0 bases and at J to 8 bases, leaving 9 bases not matched to a gene.

The chain has TRBV11-3 and TRBJ2-1, with D unresolved. V dropped 4 bases and J dropped 5 bases, with 3 bases sitting between them. The CDR3 consists of 11 residues. CDR1 and CDR2 from the germline V gene are SGHNT and YENEEA. The CDR3 DNA reads as TGTGCCAGCAGCTATCACAATGAGCAGTTCTTC. This encodes CASSYHNEQFF.

This clone showed up just once. The genes are TRBV7-3 and TRBJ1-1, with 8 nucleotides matching TRBD1. Germline V lookup: CDR1 SGHTA, CDR2 FQGTGA. V lost 3 bases to trimming and J lost 4 bases; unmatched junction nucleotides: 7. This CDR3 comprises 15 residues. The CDR3 reads CASSFAPDRGTEAFF. DNA of the CDR3: TGTGCCAGCAGCTTTGCCCCCGACAGGGGCACTGAAGCTTTCTTT.

The rearrangement joins TRBV5-1 to TRBJ2-7; TRBD2 matches 12 bases. The CDR3 length is 15 residues. Germline CDR1 is SGHRS and CDR2 is YFSETQ. V lost 4 bases, J lost 5 bases, and 7 bases stayed unmatched. CDR3 bases: TGCGCCAGCAGCCCTCGACTAGCGGGAGCCAACGAGCAGTACTTC. Translating gives CASSPRLAGANEQYF.

The V gene is TRBV19, the J gene TRBJ2-1; D not resolved. Per germline, CDR1 LNHDA and CDR2 SQIVND (reference sequence). The V end lost 6 bases, the J end lost 6 bases, and 12 bases lay between the germline ends. The CDR3 contains 13 residues. For the CDR3, the DNA is TGTGCCAGTAGCGCTAACTGGGCCAATGAGCAGTTCTTC. Encoded protein: CASSANWANEQFF.

This rearrangement joins TRBV6-5 to TRBJ2-1; possibly TRBD1 for D (7 bases). CDR3 length: 14 amino acids. V was shortened by 4 bases and J by 7 bases, with 14 bases between the two germline ends. Per the germline V gene, CDR1 is MNHEY and CDR2 is SVGAGI. In DNA form, the CDR3 reads TGTGCCAGCAGTTCCCGGGCAGGGGGGAATGAGCAGTTCTTC. As protein: CASSSRAGGNEQFF.

V and J are TRBV19 and TRBJ1-2; maybe TRBD1 (6 bases). In germline, CDR1 is LNHDA, CDR2 SQIVND (reference sequence). V shed 4 bases and J shed 3 bases, with 12 bases lying between them. This CDR3 is built from 14 residues. CDR3 nucleotide sequence: TGTGCCAGTAGTAGGCACAGGGCCGACTATGGCTACACCTTC. It yields the protein CASSRHRADYGYTF.

This clone has more than one count but fewer than ten. The chain is built from TRBV6-6 and TRBJ1-5; TRBD1 is a possible D gene (5 bases). Germline lookup yields CDR1 MNHNY and CDR2 SVGAGI (reference sequence). The CDR3 contains 13 residues. Trimming removed 8 bases from V and 6 bases from J, with 14 bases in between. As DNA, the CDR3 is TGTGCCAGCGACGAACAGGCGGCTCAGCCCCAGCATTTT. Translating it yields CASDEQAAQPQHF.

For this clone: This sequence may be a read error, since a much larger clone differs from it by one base. The chain recombines TRBV7-3 with TRBJ2-7, with 10 bases lining up with TRBD2. The CDR3 covers 14 residues. V was clipped by 5 bases and J by 4 bases; unmatched bases: 5. From germline, CDR1 is SGHTA and CDR2 FQGTGA. CDR3 amino acids: CASSPSGSTYEQYF. The CDR3 region has the DNA TGTGCCAGCAGCCCTAGCGGGAGTACATACGAGCAGTACTTC. The variable domain in full, with the rest retrieved from reference TRBV7-3 and TRBJ2-7, is GAGVSQTPSNKVTEKGKYVELRCDPISGHTALYWYRQSLGQGPEFLIYFQGTGAADDSGLPNDRFFAVRPEGSVSTLKIQRTERGDSAVYLCASSPSGSTYEQYFGPGTRLTVT.

The chain recombines TRBV6-5 with TRBJ2-7; 7 bases map to TRBD2. The J segment lost 12 bases and the V segment lost 5 bases, leaving 16 bases of the junction unmatched. Per germline, CDR1 MNHEY and CDR2 SVGAGI. The CDR3 runs to 14 residues. The CDR3 bases are TGTGCCAGCAGTGCAAGCCACCCCGGACTAGTCTGGTACTTC. Its translation: CASSASHPGLVWYF.

V and J are TRBV5-1 and TRBJ2-1; either TRBD1 or TRBD2 may fit D (6 bases each). There are 19 residues in the CDR3. Trimming pared 1 base from V and 4 bases from J, leaving 24 bases between. Germline V lookup: CDR1 SGHRS, CDR2 YFSETQ. The CDR3 nucleotides read TGCGCCAGCAGCTTGTCGGTTAATGTAGGGGGGCGCACATACAATGAGCAGTTCTTC. Its translation: CASSLSVNVGGRTYNEQFF.

Points on this clone: It is unclear where the CDR3 begins or ends on the DNA, so no DNA is shown, and the CDR3 is as TCRdb lists it. The rearrangement links TRBV7-9 to TRBJ2-3. Germline V CDR1 and CDR2: SEHNR, FQNEAQ (reference sequence). Ends included, the CDR3 has 18 residues. The CDR3 protein is CASSLATPSTDSTDTQYF.

This clone has only one observation. The chain combines TRBV10-2 with TRBJ2-7, with a weak D call TRBD1 (6 bases). The germline V gene has CDR1 WSHSY and CDR2 SAAADI. Deletions cut 5 bases from V and 5 bases from J, with 13 bases between. This CDR3 comprises 13 residues. The CDR3 nucleotides are TGCGCCAGCAGTACAGGGCAGGCCAACGAGCAGTACTTC. Translating gives CASSTGQANEQYF.

The V and J genes are TRBV29-1 and TRBJ2-7, with D tentatively TRBD1 (6 bases). CDR3 length: 14 residues. The V end lost 3 bases, the J end lost 1 base, and 13 bases lay between the germline ends. Germline lookup yields CDR1 SQVTM and CDR2 ANQGSEA. Here the CDR3 DNA reads TGCAGCGTTGACCAGGGGTTGGGGTCCTACGAGCAGTACTTC. Its protein product is CSVDQGLGSYEQYF.

The table lists this clone with many counts. This chain connects TRBV6-5 to TRBJ2-7, with 7 bases fitting TRBD2. The CDR3 covers 14 residues. Germline V gives CDR1 MNHEY, CDR2 SVGAGI. After removal of 6 bases from V and 3 bases from J, the junction contained 8 bases not matched to a gene. The chain's CDR3 is CASRPPGEGYEQYF. The CDR3 DNA is TGTGCCAGCAGGCCCCCGGGGGAGGGCTACGAGCAGTACTTC.

This clone was recorded a few times. This chain joins TRBV30 and TRBJ2-1; D is perhaps TRBD1 (6 bases). Germline loops: CDR1 GTSNPN, CDR2 SVGIG (reference sequence). The germline V and J ends were trimmed by 2 bases and 10 bases, with 12 bases remaining between them. The CDR3 loop spans 12 amino acids. CDR3 residues: CAWSNRAWEQFF. The CDR3 nucleotides are TGTGCCTGGAGTAACAGGGCCTGGGAGCAGTTCTTC. The full variable domain, rest sourced from reference TRBV30 and TRBJ2-1, is SQTIHQWPATLVQPVGSPLSLECTVEGTSNPNLYWYRQAAGRGLQLLFYSVGIGQISSEVPQNLSASRPQDRQFILSSKKLLLSDSGFYLCAWSNRAWEQFFGPGTRLTVL.

The count of this clone is one. This chain uses TRBV7-9 with TRBJ1-1; D may be TRBD1 (5 bases). The length of the CDR3 is 13 residues. CDR1 and CDR2 from the germline V gene are SEHNR and FQNEAQ (reference sequence). With 3 bases removed from V and 4 bases from J, the gap between germline ends came to 9 bases. The CDR3 region has the DNA TGTGCCAGCAGCTTTGGGGGAGGCACTGAAGCTTTCTTT. Translation gives CASSFGGGTEAFF.